The next 25 T cell receptor beta chains were all read from a single sample in a study of Graves' ophthalmopathy and Graves' hyperthyroidism. CDR3 regions of TCR beta were amplified from RNA transcripts. HTBI-primed first-round RT-PCR preceded second-round multiplex PCR. TCRdb analysed the multiplex PCR reads with MiXCR anew, one entry per CDR3 protein. This table holds about 740,000 distinct CDR3 sequences, roughly two fifths found once. Sequencing input: peripheral blood. Receptors were obtained from an adult man with Graves' ophthalmopathy.

This clonotype occurred a few times. The chain combines TRBV7-8 with TRBJ2-7, with TRBD2 identical over 7 bases. The CDR3 extends over 16 amino acids. Germline V gives CDR1 SGHVS, CDR2 FQNEAQ. V lost 0 bases, J lost 1 base, and 6 bases stayed unmatched. DNA of the CDR3: TGTGCCAGCAGCTTAGCGGCGGGGGTCATGTCCTACGAGCAGTACTTC. Translating gives CASSLAAGVMSYEQYF.

The CDR3 loop is CASSQREDLSEQYF. Written as DNA, the CDR3 is TGTGCCAGCAGTCAGCGGGAGGATCTTTCCGAGCAGTACTTC. The J gene is TRBJ2-7, the V gene TRBV2, with 9 bases that match TRBD2. The CDR3 has 14 residues. V dropped 5 bases and J dropped 6; count of bases not matched to a gene: 8. Germline-derived CDR1 and CDR2 are SNHLY and FYNNEI.

This clonotype was found a few times. The V call is TRBV7-2, the J call TRBJ1-3; weak D call: TRBD1 (5 bases). V dropped 1 base and J dropped 4 bases, with 11 bases sitting between them. From germline, CDR1 is SGHTA and CDR2 FQGNSA. The CDR3 is 15 residues long. The CDR3 loop reads CASSLVVQAGNTIYF. The CDR3 coding sequence is TGTGCCAGCAGCTTAGTAGTACAGGCCGGAAACACCATATATTTT.

This clonotype was seen a handful of times. The chain combines TRBV5-1 with TRBJ1-4, with unresolved D. V was shortened by 0 bases and J by 0 bases, with 9 bases between the two germline ends. The CDR3 is made up of 16 amino acids. In germline, CDR1 is SGHRS, CDR2 YFSETQ. The CDR3 DNA sequence: TGCGCCAGCAGCTTGGGTGGGGAGGCAACTAATGAAAAACTGTTTTTT. It yields the protein CASSLGGEATNEKLFF. Full variable domain (missing parts from reference TRBV5-1 and TRBJ1-4): KAGVTQTPRYLIKTRGQQVTLSCSPISGHRSVSWYQQTPGQGLQFLFEYFSETQRNKGNFPGRFSGRQFSNSRSEMNVSTLELGDSALYLCASSLGGEATNEKLFFGSGTQLSVL.

This clonotype was seen a few times. The chain combines TRBV7-9 with TRBJ2-5; no clear D. Looked up from germline, CDR1 is SEHNR and CDR2 is FQNEAQ (reference sequence). V lost 7 bases to trimming and J lost 4 bases, with 13 bases between them. CDR3 length equals 13 residues. CDR3 in amino acids: CASTRVPRETQYF. CDR3 in DNA: TGTGCCAGCACCCGAGTCCCGCGAGAGACCCAGTACTTC.

The genes are TRBV2 and TRBJ2-7; D gene ambiguous. Between the trimmed V and J ends, which lost 6 bases and 0 bases, there was a span of 15 bases. The germline CDR1 and CDR2 sequences are SNHLY and FYNNEI. The CDR3 runs to 15 residues. The CDR3 DNA is TGTGCCAGCAGCCCTGGCACCTCGAGCTCCTACGAGCAGTACTTC. This translates into CASSPGTSSSYEQYF.

The gene calls are TRBV25-1 and TRBJ2-5; 9 nucleotides line up with TRBD2. The CDR3 has 15 amino acids. From germline, CDR1 is MGHDK and CDR2 SYGVNS. V lost 8 bases, J lost 3 bases, and 10 bases stayed unmatched. The CDR3 protein is CASSPPLAGKETQYF. CDR3 DNA sequence: TGTGCCAGCTCACCACCGCTAGCGGGGAAAGAGACCCAGTACTTC. The variable domain in full, with the rest retrieved from reference TRBV25-1 and TRBJ2-5, is EADIYQTPRYLVIGTGKKITLECSQTMGHDKMYWYQQDPGMELHLIHYSYGVNSTEKGDLSSESTVSRIRTEHFPLTLESARPSHTSQYLCASSPPLAGKETQYFGPGTRLLVL.

The rearrangement uses TRBV12-3 or TRBV12-4 and TRBJ2-7; D is perhaps TRBD1 or TRBD2 (5 bases each). V lost 10 bases and J 2 bases, leaving 15 bases between the germline ends. The CDR3 length is 13 residues. The CDR3 DNA follows: TGTGCCACCGCTCCCGGGACCACCTACGAGCAGTACTTC. Translated, it gives CATAPGTTYEQYF.

A single count supports this clonotype. This sequence joins TRBV6-5 and TRBJ2-7; 7 bases are a match to TRBD1. The germline CDR1 and CDR2 sequences are MNHEY and SVGAGI. V was clipped by 5 bases and J by 4 bases; unmatched bases: 5. This CDR3 is 13 amino acids long. CDR3 nucleotide sequence: TGTGCCAGCAGTCGCACAGGGGAATACGAGCAGTACTTC. Translating it yields CASSRTGEYEQYF.

The CDR3 DNA is TGCAGTGCTAGAGATTGGCGGGAGGGCGGCACCGGGGAGCTGTTTTTT. Translated, it gives CSARDWREGGTGELFF. This chain links TRBV20-1 with TRBJ2-2; 9 bases align to TRBD2. V lost 0 bases and J lost 4; bases outside the gene matches: 6. Germline values: CDR1 DFQATT, CDR2 SNEGSKA (reference sequence). This CDR3 has 16 amino acids.

The chain carries TRBV2 and TRBJ1-2, with 9 bases aligning to TRBD1. The ends lost 5 bases at V and 5 bases at J; junction bases unmatched: 9. CDR1 is SNHLY and CDR2 is FYNNEI in the germline V gene. This CDR3 is 15 amino acids long. This CDR3 reads CASSFTGTGSYGYTF. The CDR3 DNA follows: TGTGCCAGCAGTTTTACCGGGACAGGGAGTTATGGCTACACCTTC.

This clonotype was picked up a small number of times. This chain joins TRBV6-1 and TRBJ1-2, with D possibly TRBD1 on 5 matching bases. Germline V CDR1 and CDR2: MNHNS, SASEGT. CDR3 length: 12 amino acids. V was cut by 6 bases and J by 4 bases, with 9 bases left in between. CDR3 in DNA: TGTGCCAGCAGGAGACAGAGCTATGGCTACACCTTC. Residues: CASRRQSYGYTF.

V and J are TRBV5-1 and TRBJ1-2; the match to TRBD1 covers 10 bases. Germline V gives CDR1 SGHRS, CDR2 YFSETQ. The CDR3 length is 15 residues. The trim removed 4 bases at V and 5 bases at J, leaving 8 bases unmatched. The chain's CDR3 is CASSQTGTGDYGYTF. Written as DNA, the CDR3 is TGCGCCAGCAGCCAAACTGGGACAGGGGATTATGGCTACACCTTC.

V gene TRBV11-2 combines with J gene TRBJ1-2; tentatively, D is TRBD1 (6 bases). The CDR3 spans 13 residues. V dropped 6 bases and J dropped 4 bases, with 12 bases sitting between them. The germline V gene encodes CDR1 SGHAT and CDR2 FQNNGV. The CDR3, as DNA: TGTGCCAGCAGTTCGGACAGTTTCTATGGCTACACCTTC. Protein sequence: CASSSDSFYGYTF. The complete variable domain, with remaining parts taken from reference TRBV11-2 and TRBJ1-2, reads EAGVAQSPRYKIIEKRQSVAFWCNPISGHATLYWYQQILGQGPKLLIQFQNNGVVDDSQLPKDRFSAERLKGVDSTLKIQPAKLEDSAVYLCASSSDSFYGYTFGSGTRLTVV.

Concerning this clonotype: A read error may be the cause here, since a much bigger clone is one base away. The V call is TRBV24-1, the J call TRBJ1-5; no reliable D call. The V gene lost 4 bases and the J gene lost 8 bases, with 8 bases spanning the gap. CDR1 is KGHDR, CDR2 SFDVKD, per germline. This CDR3 comprises 12 residues. The DNA of the CDR3 is TGTGCCACCAGTGAGCCAGGCGAGCCCCAGCATTTT. This sequence encodes CATSEPGEPQHF.

Concerning this clonotype itself: A much larger clone differs by one base, so this may be a read error. The chain combines TRBV29-1 with TRBJ1-2, with D unresolved. The CDR3 covers 14 residues. Germline values: CDR1 SQVTM, CDR2 ANQGSEA. V dropped 7 bases and J dropped 2 bases, with 17 bases sitting between them. The chain's CDR3 is CSAPPSADNYGYTF. Here the CDR3 DNA reads TGCAGCGCCCCTCCATCGGCGGACAACTATGGCTACACCTTC. The full variable domain, in which reference TRBV29-1 and TRBJ1-2 provide the parts outside the CDR3, is SAVISQKPSRDICQRGTSLTIQCQVDSQVTMMFWYRQQPGQSLTLIATANQGSEATYESGFVIDKFPISRPNLTFSTLTVSNMSPEDSSIYLCSAPPSADNYGYTFGSGTRLTVV.

The DNA of the CDR3 is TGTGCCAGCAGTTTAAGGGGCAGGGGGCTCGTAGGCAATCAGCCCCAGCATTTT. Translation: CASSLRGRGLVGNQPQHF. The rearrangement uses TRBV28 and TRBJ1-5; 8 nucleotides match TRBD1. CDR3 length: 18 amino acids. Per germline, CDR1 MDHEN and CDR2 SYDVKM. V was pared by 2 bases and J by 2 bases, with 11 bases of the junction left unmatched.

The chain employs TRBV6-6 and TRBJ1-1, with D unclear. V was shortened by 4 bases and J by 1 base, with 10 bases between the two germline ends. CDR1 and CDR2 (germline): MNHNY, SVGAGI (reference sequence). This CDR3 region has 14 residues. CDR3 region: CASSSLNRNTEAFF. The CDR3 region has the DNA TGTGCCAGCAGTTCCCTTAACAGGAACACTGAAGCTTTCTTT.

This clonotype was seen repeatedly, ten times or more. The V and J genes are TRBV29-1 and TRBJ2-7, with a tentative D call TRBD2 (6 bases). Germline values: CDR1 SQVTM, CDR2 ANQGSEA. The CDR3 spans 14 residues. V was pared by 2 bases and J by 6 bases, with 17 bases between. CDR3 in amino acids: CSVEKVGGSIEQYF. CDR3 bases: TGCAGCGTTGAAAAGGTAGGAGGGAGTATCGAGCAGTACTTC.

This chain links TRBV6-6 with TRBJ2-7, with TRBD1 matching over 9 bases. Germline V CDR1 and CDR2: MNHNY, SVGAGI (reference sequence). J lost 1 base, V lost 7 bases, and 14 bases had no gene match. The CDR3 runs 17 residues. CDR3 DNA: TGTGCCAGCAACTACGCGCTAACAGGGGGCTTATCCTACGAGCAGTACTTC. It specifies CASNYALTGGLSYEQYF.

For this clonotype: Possible read error: a much larger clone is one base away. This chain joins TRBV6-2 or TRBV6-3 and TRBJ1-5; possibly TRBD1 for D (5 bases). The CDR3 spans 16 residues. With 7 bases removed from V and 5 bases from J, the gap between germline ends came to 21 bases. CDR1 is MNHEY and CDR2 is SVGEGT in the germline V gene. This CDR3 is CASTHPGPDGDQPQHF. DNA for the CDR3: TGTGCCAGCACCCACCCGGGGCCCGACGGGGATCAGCCCCAGCATTTT.

In this sample, this clonotype turned up many times. The V gene is TRBV6-6, the J gene TRBJ1-5; the D gene is possibly TRBD1 (5 bases). This CDR3 has 14 residues. V was pared by 2 bases and J by 4 bases, with 9 bases between. Germline V lookup: CDR1 MNHNY, CDR2 SVGAGI (reference sequence). CDR3 region: CASSYRDRNQPQHF. The CDR3 bases are TGTGCCAGCAGTTACCGCGACAGAAATCAGCCCCAGCATTTT.

Comment on this clonotype: Here the CDR3 omits its conserved ending phenylalanine or tryptophan, so a read error is the likely source. No DNA is shown, since the ends of the CDR3 on it are uncertain; the CDR3 is the one TCRdb lists. The chain couples TRBV12-3 or TRBV12-4 to TRBJ1-4. The CDR3 adds up to 11 amino acids, both ends counted. CDR3 protein: CASSLREDTLY.

This clonotype showed up many times. V gene TRBV15 combines with J gene TRBJ1-5; TRBD1 agrees at 12 bases. The CDR3 totals 16 residues. Germline assignment: CDR1 LNHNV and CDR2 YYDKDF (reference sequence). Trimming at V came to 5 bases and at J to 10 bases, leaving 12 bases not matched to a gene. This CDR3 reads CATSAPGTGGAGPQHF. CDR3 DNA: TGTGCCACCAGCGCTCCGGGGACAGGGGGCGCGGGACCCCAGCATTTT.

This clonotype was recorded many times. This chain connects TRBV20-1 to TRBJ1-1; weak D call: TRBD1 (5 bases). Trimming took 1 base from V and 2 from J, leaving 14 bases between them. This CDR3 is built from 15 residues. Per germline, CDR1 DFQATT and CDR2 SNEGSKA (reference sequence). CDR3 coding DNA: TGCAGTGCTAGAGTGAGTTTGGGGGGTAACACTGAAGCTTTCTTT. Amino acid sequence: CSARVSLGGNTEAFF.